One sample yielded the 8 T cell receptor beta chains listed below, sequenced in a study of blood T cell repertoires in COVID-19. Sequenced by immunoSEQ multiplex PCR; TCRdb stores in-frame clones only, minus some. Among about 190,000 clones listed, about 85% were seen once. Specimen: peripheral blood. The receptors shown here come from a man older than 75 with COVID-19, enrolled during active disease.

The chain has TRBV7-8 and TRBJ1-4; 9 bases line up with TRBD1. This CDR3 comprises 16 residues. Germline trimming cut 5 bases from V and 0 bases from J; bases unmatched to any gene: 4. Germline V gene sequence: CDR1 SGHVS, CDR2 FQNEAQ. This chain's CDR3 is CASSPGQGSTNEKLFF. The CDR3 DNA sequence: TGTGCCAGCAGCCCGGGACAGGGATCAACTAATGAAAAACTGTTTTTT.

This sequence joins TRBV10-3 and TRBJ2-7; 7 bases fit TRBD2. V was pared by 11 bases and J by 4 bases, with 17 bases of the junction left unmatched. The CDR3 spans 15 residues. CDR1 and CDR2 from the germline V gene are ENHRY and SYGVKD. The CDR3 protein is CAARGDLGSRYEQYF. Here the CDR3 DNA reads TGTGCCGCCCGGGGGGACCTCGGGAGTCGGTACGAGCAGTACTTC.

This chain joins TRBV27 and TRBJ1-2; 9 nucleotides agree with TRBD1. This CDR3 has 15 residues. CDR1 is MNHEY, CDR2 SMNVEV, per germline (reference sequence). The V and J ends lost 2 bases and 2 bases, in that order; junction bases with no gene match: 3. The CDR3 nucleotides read TGTGCCAGCAGTTTACTCGGGACAGGGAACTATGGCTACACCTTC. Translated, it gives CASSLLGTGNYGYTF.

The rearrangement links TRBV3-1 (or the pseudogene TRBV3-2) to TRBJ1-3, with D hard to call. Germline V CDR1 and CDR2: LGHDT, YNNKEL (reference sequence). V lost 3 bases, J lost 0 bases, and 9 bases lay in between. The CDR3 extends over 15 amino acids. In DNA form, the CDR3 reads TGTGCCAGCAGCCACAGAGGGAACTCTGGAAACACCATATATTTT. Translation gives CASSHRGNSGNTIYF.

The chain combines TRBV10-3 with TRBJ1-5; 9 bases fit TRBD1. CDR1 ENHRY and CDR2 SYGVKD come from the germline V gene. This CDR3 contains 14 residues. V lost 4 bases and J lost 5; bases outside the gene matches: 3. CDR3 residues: CAISAGTGYQPQHF. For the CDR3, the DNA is TGTGCCATCAGTGCCGGGACAGGGTATCAGCCCCAGCATTTT.

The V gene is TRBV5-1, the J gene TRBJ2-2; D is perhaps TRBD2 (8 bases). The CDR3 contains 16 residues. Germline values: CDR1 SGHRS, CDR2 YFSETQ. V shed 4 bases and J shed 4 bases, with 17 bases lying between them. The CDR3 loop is CASSQSGRQGTGELFF. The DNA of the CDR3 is TGCGCCAGCAGCCAAAGCGGGAGACAGGGCACCGGGGAGCTGTTTTTT.

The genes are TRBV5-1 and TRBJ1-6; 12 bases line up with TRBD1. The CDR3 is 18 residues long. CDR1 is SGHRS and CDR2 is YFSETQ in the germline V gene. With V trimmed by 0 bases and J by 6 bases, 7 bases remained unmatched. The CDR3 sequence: CASSLAPGQGASNSPLHF. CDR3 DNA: TGCGCCAGCAGCTTGGCCCCGGGACAGGGGGCTAGTAATTCACCCCTCCACTTT.

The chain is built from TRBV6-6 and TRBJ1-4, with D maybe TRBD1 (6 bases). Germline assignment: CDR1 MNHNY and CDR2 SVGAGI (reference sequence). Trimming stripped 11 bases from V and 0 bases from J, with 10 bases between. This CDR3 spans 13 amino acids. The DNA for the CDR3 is TGTGCCGGCCAGGGGACAACTAATGAAAAACTGTTTTTT. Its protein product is CAGQGTTNEKLFF.